Presented here are 30 T cell receptor beta chains from one specimen sequenced in a study of control samples from healthy donors and cancer patients. Data came from immunoSEQ multiplex PCR; TCRdb stores just in-frame clones and leaves some out. The sample yields approximately 120,000 clones, approximately 89% seen once. Sequenced: blood. The receptors shown here come from a man between 60 and 75 years old in good health.

This clone has only a few counts. The V and J genes are TRBV19 and TRBJ2-7; TRBD2 matches 10 bases. The V gene end was trimmed by 8 bases and the J gene end by 0 bases; junction bases not matched to a gene: 7. The CDR3 sequence is 15 residues long. Germline V CDR1 and CDR2: LNHDA, SQIVND (reference sequence). DNA of the CDR3: TGTGCCAGTTGCGCTAGCGGGGGCCTCTCCTACGAGCAGTACTTC. This translates into CASCASGGLSYEQYF. Full variable domain (missing parts from reference TRBV19 and TRBJ2-7): DGGITQSPKYLFRKEGQNVTLSCEQNLNHDAMYWYRQDPGQGLRLIYYSQIVNDFQKGDIAEGYSVSREKKESFPLTVTSAQKNPTAFYLCASCASGGLSYEQYFGPGTRLTVT.

J is TRBJ2-7 and V is TRBV20-1; D is possibly TRBD1 (6 bases). Germline CDR1 and CDR2: DFQATT and SNEGSKA (reference sequence). V was clipped by 3 bases and J by 7 bases, with 16 bases between them. CDR3 length: 13 amino acids. CDR3: CSASLGQSREQYF. CDR3 nucleotides: TGCAGTGCTAGTCTCGGACAGTCTAGGGAGCAGTACTTC.

V is TRBV6-5 and J is TRBJ1-5; D is ambiguous. Germline V gene data show CDR1 as MNHEY and CDR2 as SVGAGI. With 8 bases removed from V and 0 bases from J, the gap between germline ends came to 11 bases. The CDR3 is made up of 14 amino acids. CDR3 bases: TGTGCCAGCGGGGTAGGAAATAGCAATCAGCCCCAGCATTTT. Its protein is CASGVGNSNQPQHF.

V is TRBV27 and J is TRBJ2-3; a weak D match, TRBD2 (5 bases). The CDR3 spans 15 residues. V was shortened by 4 bases and J by 2 bases, with 13 bases between the two germline ends. Germline V lookup: CDR1 MNHEY, CDR2 SMNVEV (reference sequence). For the CDR3, the DNA is TGTGCCAGCAGTTCTCTTCAGACTAACACAGATACGCAGTATTTT. It encodes CASSSLQTNTDTQYF.

J is TRBJ2-1 and V is TRBV28; no definite D call. Looked up from germline, CDR1 is MDHEN and CDR2 is SYDVKM. The CDR3 runs 13 residues. Deletions cut 7 bases from V and 8 bases from J, with 15 bases between. CDR3 in amino acids: CASNSLSWDEQFF. The CDR3 nucleotides are TGTGCCAGCAACTCCCTCTCTTGGGATGAGCAGTTCTTC.

The genes are TRBV3-1 (or the pseudogene TRBV3-2) and TRBJ1-5; D is uncertain. V gave up 4 bases and J gave up 2 bases, with 9 bases separating them. The CDR3 totals 14 residues. Germline V lookup: CDR1 LGHDT, CDR2 YNNKEL (reference sequence). The CDR3 region has the DNA TGTGCCAGCAGCCCCCAGCAGGGCAATCAGCCCCAGCATTTT. This translates into CASSPQQGNQPQHF.

CDR3 loop: CASSRGQQVSSYNEQFF. The CDR3 coding sequence is TGTGCCAGCAGCCGGGGCCAACAGGTTAGCTCCTACAATGAGCAGTTCTTC. The genes are TRBV7-9 and TRBJ2-1; D might be TRBD1 or TRBD2, each matching 5 bases. From germline, CDR1 is SEHNR and CDR2 FQNEAQ (reference sequence). The CDR3 is 17 residues long. Trimming pared 5 bases from V and 0 bases from J, leaving 17 bases between. The full variable domain, completed using reference TRBV7-9 and TRBJ2-1, is DTGVSQNPRHKITKRGQNVTFRCDPISEHNRLYWYRQTLGQGPEFLTYFQNEAQLEKSRLLSDRFSAERPKGSFSTLEIQRTEQGDSAMYLCASSRGQQVSSYNEQFFGPGTRLTVL.

The V call is TRBV19, the J call TRBJ2-6, with TRBD2 as a possible D gene (6 bases). The CDR3 totals 17 residues. The V end lost 7 bases, the J end lost 0 bases, and 16 bases lay between the germline ends. Germline CDR1 LNHDA, CDR2 SQIVND (reference sequence). The CDR3 DNA is TGTGCCAGTAAAACGGGAGTCACAGTCTCTGGGGCCAACGTCCTGACTTTC. Its protein product is CASKTGVTVSGANVLTF.

The rearrangement joins TRBV12-3 or TRBV12-4 to TRBJ1-2, with D unclear. V gave up 8 bases and J gave up 2 bases, with 12 bases separating them. This CDR3 has 13 residues. CDR3 in amino acids: CASGMDGNYGYTF. The CDR3 region has the DNA TGTGCCAGCGGTATGGACGGAAACTATGGCTACACCTTC.

The CDR3 region has the DNA TGTGCCAGCAGCCAAGGGCAGGGACAATACGAGCAGTACTTC. Translation gives CASSQGQGQYEQYF. V is TRBV3-1 (or the pseudogene TRBV3-2) and J is TRBJ2-7; D may be TRBD1 (6 bases). The CDR3 runs to 14 residues. Germline values: CDR1 LGHDT, CDR2 YNNKEL (reference sequence). Trimming took 1 base from V and 4 from J, leaving 11 bases between them.

Points on this clone: This sample includes further DNA sequences coding for the same CDR3. This chain links TRBV3-1 (or the pseudogene TRBV3-2) with TRBJ1-3; D unresolved. The germline V gene has CDR1 LGHDT and CDR2 YNNKEL (reference sequence). Trimming removed 4 bases from V and 3 bases from J, with 10 bases in between. The CDR3 length is 14 residues. The CDR3 bases are TGTGCCAGCAGCCCCAATTTAAGTGGAAACACCATATATTTT. The encoded protein is CASSPNLSGNTIYF.

The chain carries TRBV19 and TRBJ2-1; 7 bases fit TRBD2. CDR3 length equals 13 residues. The germline V gene has CDR1 LNHDA and CDR2 SQIVND (reference sequence). Trimming cost V 6 bases and J 7 bases; bases outside gene matches: 6. CDR3 sequence (DNA): TGTGCCAGTAGAGGACTAGAATGGAATGAGCAGTTCTTC. It translates to CASRGLEWNEQFF.

V is TRBV5-1 and J is TRBJ2-7, with 10 bases matching TRBD2. V dropped 4 bases and J dropped 7; count of bases not matched to a gene: 11. The CDR3 is 15 residues long. Germline CDR1 and CDR2: SGHRS and YFSETQ. The CDR3, as DNA: TGCGCCAGCAGCAAGTCTAGCGGGGGAACGGGGGAGCAGTACTTC. This codes for CASSKSSGGTGEQYF.

The chain carries TRBV30 and TRBJ1-2; TRBD1 agrees at 7 bases. Trimming cost V 1 base and J 3 bases; bases outside gene matches: 5. The germline CDR1 and CDR2 sequences are GTSNPN and SVGIG (reference sequence). The CDR3 covers 14 residues. The CDR3: CAWSAPDRYYGYTF. CDR3 DNA: TGTGCCTGGAGTGCCCCGGACAGGTACTATGGCTACACCTTC.

The chain couples TRBV2 to TRBJ1-6; TRBD1 aligns across 8 bases. Germline-derived CDR1 and CDR2 are SNHLY and FYNNEI. J gave up 6 bases and V 6 bases, and 4 bases lay outside the gene matches. The CDR3 extends over 14 amino acids. The CDR3 sequence: CASRETGVNSPLHF. In DNA form, the CDR3 reads TGTGCCAGCAGAGAGACAGGGGTTAATTCACCCCTCCACTTT.

The chain employs TRBV10-3 and TRBJ1-6; perhaps TRBD1 as D (6 bases). The germline V and J ends were trimmed by 11 bases and 5 bases, with 13 bases remaining between them. CDR1 ENHRY and CDR2 SYGVKD come from the germline V gene. The CDR3 totals 13 residues. CDR3 coding DNA: TGTGCCGGCCGGGACATTGATAATTCACCCCTCCACTTT. As protein: CAGRDIDNSPLHF.

V is TRBV28 and J is TRBJ2-7; the match to TRBD1 covers 9 bases. The germline V gene encodes CDR1 MDHEN and CDR2 SYDVKM. The J segment lost 5 bases and the V segment lost 6 bases, leaving 14 bases of the junction unmatched. The CDR3 contains 16 residues. CDR3 nucleotides: TGTGCCAGCAGGAAGGGAGGGACAGGGACACACCACGAGCAGTACTTC. Its translation is CASRKGGTGTHHEQYF.

The chain links TRBV28 to TRBJ1-4, with a tentative D call TRBD1 (6 bases). The CDR3 has 17 residues. Between the trimmed V and J ends, which lost 2 bases and 8 bases, there was a span of 21 bases. Germline CDR1 reads MDHEN; CDR2 reads SYDVKM. In DNA, the CDR3 is TGTGCCAGCAGTTTAATGTTTCAGGGGACGCCTTGGGAAAAACTGTTTTTT. This gives the protein CASSLMFQGTPWEKLFF.

The chain couples TRBV19 to TRBJ1-2; D is undetermined. Germline V gene sequence: CDR1 LNHDA, CDR2 SQIVND (reference sequence). The CDR3 has 13 amino acids. Trimming pared 6 bases from V and 4 bases from J, leaving 12 bases between. DNA for the CDR3: TGTGCCAGTAGGCAATTAGGGCTCTATGGCTACACCTTC. This translates into CASRQLGLYGYTF.

This clone turned up a few times. The V call is TRBV27, the J call TRBJ1-5; a weak D match, TRBD1 (5 bases). The CDR3 is made up of 16 amino acids. Germline-derived CDR1 and CDR2 are MNHEY and SMNVEV (reference sequence). V lost 5 bases, J lost 6 bases, and 20 bases lay in between. CDR3 protein: CASSPLGGTAGQPQHF. The CDR3 DNA follows: TGTGCCAGCAGTCCACTCGGGGGTACGGCAGGTCAGCCCCAGCATTTT.

The chain combines TRBV6-2 or TRBV6-3 with TRBJ2-3; 9 nucleotides line up with TRBD1. CDR1 is MNHEY, CDR2 SVGEGT, per germline. V trimming: 6 bases; J trimming: 1 base; junction bases outside the gene matches: 8. CDR3 length equals 16 residues. The CDR3 DNA is TGTGCCAGCAGACCTACAGGGGGCGTTCGCACAGATACGCAGTATTTT. This translates into CASRPTGGVRTDTQYF.

The V and J genes are TRBV19 and TRBJ1-2; tentatively, D is TRBD1 (5 bases). V lost 3 bases and J lost 8, with 13 bases in between. This CDR3 is 13 amino acids long. In germline, CDR1 is LNHDA, CDR2 SQIVND (reference sequence). The CDR3 sequence is CASSISRVDGYTF. The CDR3 nucleotides are TGTGCCAGTAGTATCTCCAGGGTGGACGGCTACACCTTC.

V is TRBV2 and J is TRBJ1-5; a possible D gene is TRBD1 (5 bases). Trimming cost V 5 bases and J 5 bases, with 10 bases left between them. The germline V gene has CDR1 SNHLY and CDR2 FYNNEI. This CDR3 contains 13 residues. The CDR3: CASSWTPDQPQHF. CDR3 sequence (DNA): TGTGCCAGCAGTTGGACACCAGATCAGCCCCAGCATTTT.

This clone was seen only once. This chain connects TRBV7-2 to TRBJ1-1; D gene unclear. V was cut by 4 bases and J by 0 bases, with 12 bases left in between. The CDR3 extends over 15 amino acids. The germline CDR1 and CDR2 sequences are SGHTA and FQGNSA. The CDR3 here is CASSWGSNMNTEAFF. CDR3 in DNA: TGTGCCAGCAGCTGGGGATCCAACATGAACACTGAAGCTTTCTTT.

The chain's CDR3 is CASRYIEGSPLHF. CDR3 in DNA: TGTGCCAGCAGGTATATAGAAGGTTCACCCCTCCACTTT. The rearrangement joins TRBV6-5 to TRBJ1-6; D is undetermined. V was trimmed by 6 bases and J by 9 bases, leaving 12 bases between them. In germline, CDR1 is MNHEY, CDR2 SVGAGI. The CDR3 is 13 amino acids.

The chain combines TRBV7-8 with TRBJ2-7; TRBD2 might be the D (5 bases). This CDR3 region has 12 residues. Germline-derived CDR1 and CDR2 are SGHVS and FQNEAQ. V lost 1 base to trimming and J lost 6 bases, with 7 bases between them. CDR3: CASSLVAGEQYF. The CDR3 coding sequence is TGTGCCAGCAGCTTAGTTGCGGGCGAGCAGTACTTC. The variable domain in full, completed from reference TRBV7-8 and TRBJ2-7, reads GAGVSQSPRYKVAKRGQDVALRCDPISGHVSLFWYQQALGQGPEFLTYFQNEAQLDKSGLPSDRFFAERPEGSVSTLKIQRTQQEDSAVYLCASSLVAGEQYFGPGTRLTVT.

The chain links TRBV28 to TRBJ2-7, with 9 bases aligning to TRBD1. The CDR3 runs to 15 residues. V lost 1 base to trimming and J lost 2 bases; unmatched junction nucleotides: 3. Germline V CDR1 and CDR2: MDHEN, SYDVKM. CDR3 protein: CASSLLTGGTYEQYF. The CDR3 nucleotides are TGTGCCAGCAGTTTATTGACAGGGGGAACCTACGAGCAGTACTTC. The whole variable domain, remainder taken from reference TRBV28 and TRBJ2-7, is DVKVTQSSRYLVKRTGEKVFLECVQDMDHENMFWYRQDPGLGLRLIYFSYDVKMKEKGDIPEGYSVSREKKERFSLILESASTNQTSMYLCASSLLTGGTYEQYFGPGTRLTVT.

The gene calls are TRBV19 and TRBJ1-4, with 8 positions matching TRBD1. The V gene's germline CDR1 is LNHDA and CDR2 SQIVND (reference sequence). V shed 3 bases and J 8 bases; nucleotides not matched to a gene: 5. The CDR3 totals 14 residues. CDR3 sequence (DNA): TGTGCCAGTAGTATGGGGACAGGAAACGAAAAACTGTTTTTT. This codes for CASSMGTGNEKLFF.

The V call is TRBV7-3, the J call TRBJ1-1; possible D gene TRBD1, 6 bases. V was shortened by 5 bases and J by 1 base, with 20 bases between the two germline ends. This CDR3 spans 17 amino acids. The germline CDR1 and CDR2 sequences are SGHTA and FQGTGA. CDR3 DNA sequence: TGTGCCAGCAGCCCTAGGGGGAAACGTGAGGAGAACACTGAAGCTTTCTTT. It codes for CASSPRGKREENTEAFF.

V gene TRBV19 combines with J gene TRBJ1-3; perhaps TRBD1 as D (6 bases). The CDR3 loop spans 16 amino acids. The V gene's germline CDR1 is LNHDA and CDR2 SQIVND (reference sequence). V lost 7 bases and J lost 2, with 18 bases in between. The CDR3: CASTTAQGSAGNTIYF. In nucleotides, the CDR3 is TGTGCCAGTACCACCGCACAGGGTTCAGCTGGAAACACCATATATTTT.